The next 31 T cell receptor beta chains were all read from a single sample in a study of human T cells and chemical hapten exposure. Each CDR3 protein is one row after TCRdb ran MiXCR on the RACE reads. The top ten clones hold approximately 1.6% of a sample with 130,000 or so distinct CDR3 sequences, about 8.2% of them seen once. Described time point: healthy volunteer bleed at 2 weeks. Someone pulled total RNA out of unfractionated whole blood. Sequencing was done on a sample of whole blood. Receptors were obtained from a male donor in good health. Some clones in this sample may be carry-over from other donors' samples.

This clonotype has ten or more counts. This sequence joins TRBV7-9 and TRBJ2-1; 11 bases map to TRBD2. Germline CDR1 and CDR2: SEHNR and FQNEAQ (reference sequence). CDR3 length equals 15 residues. J gave up 4 bases and V 4 bases, and 3 bases lay outside the gene matches. This chain's CDR3 is CASSSPSGRYNEQFF. Written as DNA, the CDR3 is TGTGCCAGCAGCTCCCCTAGCGGGAGGTACAATGAGCAGTTCTTC.

This clonotype was counted at least ten times. V is TRBV6-5 and J is TRBJ1-3; weak D call: TRBD1 (5 bases). In germline, CDR1 is MNHEY, CDR2 SVGAGI. V was shortened by 7 bases and J by 1 base, with 8 bases between the two germline ends. The CDR3 spans 13 residues. For the CDR3, the DNA is TGTGCCAGCAACTCAGGGTCTGGAAACACCATATATTTT. This codes for CASNSGSGNTIYF.

There are a few counts of this clonotype. The gene calls are TRBV12-3 or TRBV12-4 and TRBJ1-1, with unresolved D. The CDR3 runs to 14 residues. V shed 8 bases and J shed 4 bases, with 17 bases lying between them. The CDR3 nucleotides read TGTGCCAGCGTGGCAGGTCTTCGGGGCACTGAAGCTTTCTTT. As protein: CASVAGLRGTEAFF.

The chain links TRBV12-3 or TRBV12-4 to TRBJ2-3; no reliable D call. The CDR3 sequence is 14 residues long. Trimming removed 1 base at V and 4 bases at J, with 9 bases between. CDR3 DNA: TGTGCCAGCAGTTTAGGAGATGCAGCAGATACGCAGTATTTT. This gives the protein CASSLGDAADTQYF.

This clonotype was seen repeatedly, ten times or more. This chain links TRBV25-1 with TRBJ2-1; no firm D call. The CDR3 is 15 amino acids. The ends were cut back, 1 base at V and 0 bases at J, with 7 bases in the middle. Germline V CDR1 and CDR2: MGHDK, SYGVNS. The CDR3 DNA reads TGTGCCAGCAGTGAATCCTACCCCTCCTACAATGAGCAGTTCTTC. This encodes CASSESYPSYNEQFF.

This clonotype was seen a few times. The chain uses TRBV4-3 and TRBJ2-1; TRBD2 matches 10 bases. The CDR3 has 18 residues. The V gene end was trimmed by 1 base and the J gene end by 4 bases; junction bases not matched to a gene: 10. Germline V gene sequence: CDR1 LGHNA, CDR2 YSLEER. DNA of the CDR3: TGCGCCAGCAGCCAAGCCCAAGCGGGGGGGACCGCTTACAATGAGCAGTTCTTC. It translates to CASSQAQAGGTAYNEQFF.

V usage is TRBV10-2 and J usage is TRBJ2-5; 13 nucleotides match TRBD2. The CDR3 has 17 amino acids. In germline, CDR1 is WSHSY, CDR2 SAAADI. The V and J ends lost 4 bases and 3 bases, in that order; junction bases with no gene match: 8. The CDR3 reads CASSGETSGGPKETQYF. CDR3 nucleotides: TGCGCCAGCAGTGGGGAGACTAGCGGGGGGCCTAAAGAGACCCAGTACTTC.

The chain couples TRBV18 to TRBJ1-2; D remains ambiguous. The CDR3 loop spans 15 amino acids. Looked up from germline, CDR1 is KGHSH and CDR2 is LQKENI. V lost 4 bases and J 6 bases, leaving 18 bases between the germline ends. CDR3 protein: CASSLRRGLDDGYTF. The CDR3 DNA follows: TGTGCCAGCTCACTAAGGAGAGGGTTGGACGATGGCTACACCTTC.

Turning to this clonotype: Since no conserved phenylalanine or tryptophan closes the CDR3, a read error is the likely cause. The chain couples TRBV29-1 to TRBJ2-1; D is ambiguous. V dropped 6 bases and J dropped 4 bases, with 7 bases sitting between them. The CDR3 is 11 amino acids. Germline assignment: CDR1 SQVTM and CDR2 ANQGSEA. CDR3 coding DNA: TGCAGCGTGATTCATTACAATGAGCAGTTCCTC. Protein: CSVIHYNEQFL.

The chain has TRBV20-1 and TRBJ1-1; TRBD1 is a possible D gene (5 bases). Trimming cost V 6 bases and J 5 bases, with 13 bases left between them. The CDR3 runs to 12 residues. Germline V CDR1 and CDR2: DFQATT, SNEGSKA (reference sequence). CDR3 loop: CSARRGGTEAFF. The CDR3 DNA is TGCAGTGCCAGGCGGGGGGGGACTGAAGCTTTCTTT.

This clonotype was picked up a small number of times. The CDR3 spells CAIARGDNQPQHF. The CDR3 nucleotides are TGTGCCATCGCCAGAGGGGACAATCAGCCCCAGCATTTT. The gene calls are TRBV10-3 and TRBJ1-5, with D maybe TRBD1 (5 bases). This CDR3 is 13 amino acids long. The V end lost 8 bases, the J end lost 3 bases, and 11 bases lay between the germline ends. CDR1 and CDR2 from the germline V gene are ENHRY and SYGVKD.

This clonotype was counted only a few times. V and J are TRBV20-1 and TRBJ2-5; D gene ambiguous. The germline gives CDR1 DFQATT, CDR2 SNEGSKA (reference sequence). The CDR3 contains 14 residues. The V end lost 0 bases, the J end lost 1 base, and 9 bases lay between the germline ends. This CDR3 reads CSARDPWAQETQYF. In DNA form, the CDR3 reads TGCAGTGCTAGAGATCCGTGGGCCCAAGAGACCCAGTACTTC.

Many counts were recorded for this clonotype. The chain has TRBV29-1 and TRBJ2-3, with 8 bases identical to TRBD1. The germline CDR1 and CDR2 sequences are SQVTM and ANQGSEA. This CDR3 spans 13 amino acids. Unmatched junction bases numbered 7, after V lost 4 bases and J lost 7 bases. The CDR3 loop reads CSVVEQGENTQYF. In nucleotides, the CDR3 is TGCAGCGTTGTAGAACAGGGGGAAAATACGCAGTATTTT.

This clonotype has a count of ten or more. J is TRBJ2-7 and V is TRBV3-1; D is ambiguous. The CDR3 totals 14 residues. V gave up 1 base and J gave up 3 bases, with 10 bases separating them. The V gene's germline CDR1 is LGHDT and CDR2 YNNKEL (reference sequence). The CDR3 region is CASSQVKGRYEQYF. DNA for the CDR3: TGTGCCAGCAGCCAAGTAAAGGGTCGCTACGAGCAGTACTTC.

This clonotype was seen more than once but under ten times. This sequence joins TRBV7-2 and TRBJ2-1, with 12 bases aligning to TRBD2. This CDR3 region has 15 residues. Per the germline V gene, CDR1 is SGHTA and CDR2 is FQGNSA. The J segment lost 8 bases and the V segment lost 6 bases, leaving 8 bases of the junction unmatched. The CDR3: CASRARLAGAHEQFF. For the CDR3, the DNA is TGTGCCAGCAGGGCTAGACTAGCGGGAGCCCATGAGCAGTTCTTC.

This clonotype was picked up a small number of times. V gene TRBV4-1 combines with J gene TRBJ2-7, with 8 bases identical to TRBD2. This CDR3 is 16 amino acids long. Germline CDR1 and CDR2: MGHRA and YSYEKL. The J segment lost 4 bases and the V segment lost 4 bases, leaving 12 bases of the junction unmatched. CDR3 protein: CASSPPPGTSRYEQYF. Written as DNA, the CDR3 is TGCGCCAGCAGCCCCCCACCCGGGACTAGTCGGTACGAGCAGTACTTC.

CDR3 sequence: CASSSLSAKNIQYF. The CDR3 region has the DNA TGTGCCAGCAGCTCACTCTCGGCGAAAAACATTCAGTACTTC. The V call is TRBV7-2, the J call TRBJ2-4; D ambiguous. The CDR3 length is 14 residues. V was trimmed by 4 bases and J by 4 bases, leaving 11 bases between them. Looked up from germline, CDR1 is SGHTA and CDR2 is FQGNSA.

The sample holds a few counts of this clonotype. The chain recombines TRBV20-1 with TRBJ2-3; 10 bases line up with TRBD2. Germline trimming cut 3 bases from V and 0 bases from J; bases unmatched to any gene: 9. CDR1 is DFQATT, CDR2 SNEGSKA, per germline (reference sequence). The CDR3 loop spans 17 amino acids. CDR3 sequence: CSASSLAGATSTDTQYF. In DNA, the CDR3 is TGCAGTGCTAGTAGCCTAGCGGGAGCCACCAGCACAGATACGCAGTATTTT.

The table lists this clonotype with many counts. CDR3 sequence (DNA): TGTGCCAGTAGTATAGATCGACGGGAGGGCCCTCTCTCCTACGAGCAGTACTTC. Its translation is CASSIDRREGPLSYEQYF. The chain joins TRBV19 to TRBJ2-7, with 8 nucleotides matching TRBD2. Germline V lookup: CDR1 LNHDA, CDR2 SQIVND (reference sequence). The CDR3 covers 18 residues. The J segment lost 0 bases and the V segment lost 0 bases, leaving 10 bases of the junction unmatched.

This clonotype has at least ten counts. J is TRBJ1-1 and V is TRBV20-1, with 8 bases that match TRBD1. The germline V gene encodes CDR1 DFQATT and CDR2 SNEGSKA (reference sequence). The CDR3 has 10 residues. In nucleotides, the CDR3 is TGCAAGACAGGGGACACTGAAGCTTTCTTT. Residues: CKTGDTEAFF.

The chain recombines TRBV3-1 with TRBJ2-7, with D possibly matching TRBD2 (6 bases). The CDR3 runs to 14 residues. CDR1 is LGHDT and CDR2 is YNNKEL in the germline V gene (reference sequence). The V end was cut by 0 bases, the J end by 5 bases, with 11 bases between. CDR3 amino acids: CASSQDLRLDEQYF. The CDR3 DNA is TGTGCCAGCAGCCAAGATCTTCGACTAGACGAGCAGTACTTC.

This clonotype was seen a handful of times. This chain uses TRBV5-6 with TRBJ2-3; no reliable D call. Trimming cost V 4 bases and J 0 bases, with 9 bases left between them. This CDR3 has 14 amino acids. Germline-derived CDR1 and CDR2 are SGHDT and YYEEEE. The CDR3 region is CASSPVPSTDTQYF. The CDR3 coding sequence is TGTGCCAGCAGCCCGGTCCCTAGCACAGATACGCAGTATTTT.

This clonotype came up many times. The chain recombines TRBV4-3 with TRBJ2-5; no definite D call. Deletions cut 0 bases from V and 6 bases from J, with 11 bases between. The CDR3 spans 14 residues. Germline assignment: CDR1 LGHNA and CDR2 YSLEER. The CDR3 DNA reads TGCGCCAGCAGCCAAGATGTAGTTGAAAAGACCCAGTACTTC. Its protein is CASSQDVVEKTQYF.

A few counts support this clonotype. This chain uses TRBV5-1 with TRBJ2-1, with 11 positions matching TRBD2. CDR1 SGHRS and CDR2 YFSETQ come from the germline V gene. With V trimmed by 2 bases and J by 9 bases, 10 bases remained unmatched. The CDR3 loop spans 16 amino acids. The CDR3: CASSFGLAGGTSEQFF. In DNA form, the CDR3 reads TGCGCCAGCAGCTTTGGTCTAGCGGGAGGAACTAGTGAGCAGTTCTTC.

J is TRBJ1-3 and V is TRBV7-2; D is unclear. Germline CDR1 and CDR2: SGHTA and FQGNSA. CDR3 length equals 14 residues. Trimming took 2 bases from V and 3 from J, leaving 8 bases between them. CDR3: CASSLTENGNTIYF. The DNA of the CDR3 is TGTGCCAGCAGCTTAACAGAGAATGGAAACACCATATATTTT.

This chain links TRBV7-2 with TRBJ2-3, with D perhaps TRBD2 (5 bases). Between the trimmed V and J ends, which lost 2 bases and 0 bases, there was a span of 12 bases. CDR3 length: 16 residues. Germline V CDR1 and CDR2: SGHTA, FQGNSA. CDR3 nucleotide sequence: TGTGCCAGCAGCTTACAGCCGAGGACTAGCACAGATACGCAGTATTTT. It codes for CASSLQPRTSTDTQYF.

The rearrangement uses TRBV27 and TRBJ1-4; no definite D call. V gave up 0 bases and J gave up 10 bases, with 6 bases separating them. The CDR3 totals 12 residues. Germline values: CDR1 MNHEY, CDR2 SMNVEV (reference sequence). CDR3 nucleotide sequence: TGTGCCAGCAGTTTATCGACGGGAAAACTGTTTTTT. Its protein is CASSLSTGKLFF.

As regards this clonotype: This clone may be a read error of a much larger clone one base away. The CDR3 region has the DNA TGCACCAGCAGCGCCGGGACTAGCGTCGAGCAGTACTTC. Protein: CTSSAGTSVEQYF. The rearrangement joins TRBV10-1 to TRBJ2-7, with 10 positions matching TRBD2. The germline V gene encodes CDR1 WNHNN and CDR2 SYGVQD (reference sequence). The CDR3 spans 13 residues.

This clonotype has more than one count but fewer than ten. The rearrangement links TRBV7-2 to TRBJ2-3; the match to TRBD1 covers 10 bases. CDR1 is SGHTA, CDR2 FQGNSA, per germline. The CDR3 is 18 amino acids. Germline trimming cut 0 bases from V and 1 base from J; bases unmatched to any gene: 7. The CDR3 coding sequence is TGTGCCAGCAGCTTAGCCCGGACAGGGGGATATGGCACAGATACGCAGTATTTT. Its translation: CASSLARTGGYGTDTQYF.

This clonotype has a count of ten or more. This chain connects TRBV5-4 to TRBJ1-1; 7 bases are shared with TRBD1. Germline loops: CDR1 SGHNT, CDR2 YYREEE (reference sequence). Germline trimming cut 3 bases from V and 4 bases from J; bases unmatched to any gene: 9. The CDR3 sequence is 15 residues long. DNA for the CDR3: TGTGCCAGCAGCTCTTCGGGACAGCTTTTCACTGAAGCTTTCTTT. It specifies CASSSSGQLFTEAFF.

This clonotype was observed many times. The chain uses TRBV10-3 and TRBJ2-7, with D possibly being TRBD1 (6 bases). Between the trimmed V and J ends, which lost 3 bases and 6 bases, there was a span of 18 bases. The germline CDR1 and CDR2 sequences are ENHRY and SYGVKD. This CDR3 has 15 amino acids. For the CDR3, the DNA is TGTGCCATCAGTGAAAAGCTTAGCCAGGGGACCGAGCAGTACTTC. Its protein product is CAISEKLSQGTEQYF.